One and the same sample provided the 22 T cell receptor beta chains below, sequenced in a study of regulatory T cells in long-lasting Graves disease. The authors built TCR beta libraries using iRepertoire HTBI primers and Arm-PCR of CDR3 regions. In TCRdb, the multiplex PCR reads were re-called with MiXCR into one record per CDR3 protein. The table records 300,000 to 400,000 distinct CDR3 sequences, 15% of them present only once. Time point: newly diagnosed GD, antithyroid drugs for less than 3 months. Isolated PBMC RNA provided the starting material for the TCR library. The material was peripheral blood mononuclear cells (PBMCs), obtained at new diagnosis, from a patient treated with antithyroid drugs. The receptors were gathered from a female donor with Graves disease.

This clonotype was counted at least ten times. This chain joins TRBV5-1 and TRBJ2-3; D not resolved. The CDR3 contains 15 residues. CDR1 and CDR2 from the germline V gene are SGHRS and YFSETQ. Trimming left V 1 base short and J 1 base short, with 10 bases between. CDR3 residues: CASSLPRDRTDTQYF. CDR3 coding DNA: TGCGCCAGCAGCTTGCCCCGAGACCGCACAGATACGCAGTATTTT.

This clonotype was seen at least ten times. The gene calls are TRBV7-2 and TRBJ1-4; possible D gene TRBD1, 6 bases. V was clipped by 5 bases and J by 3 bases, with 16 bases between them. Germline loops: CDR1 SGHTA, CDR2 FQGNSA. The CDR3 runs to 16 residues. CDR3 sequence reads: CASSIGVTGPNEKLFF. For the CDR3, the DNA is TGTGCCAGCAGCATCGGAGTGACAGGTCCTAATGAAAAACTGTTTTTT.

This clonotype appeared many times. V gene TRBV27 combines with J gene TRBJ2-7, with D maybe TRBD1 (6 bases). CDR1 is MNHEY, CDR2 SMNVEV, per germline (reference sequence). V was cut by 3 bases and J by 6 bases, with 18 bases left in between. The CDR3 has 15 residues. In DNA form, the CDR3 reads TGTGCCAGCAGTTTTCCCGGGACAACTTTCACCGAGCAGTACTTC. Translated: CASSFPGTTFTEQYF.

The sample holds many counts of this clonotype. The CDR3 bases are TGTGCCAGCAGTTTCGGGGTAAATTCACCCCTCCACTTT. Amino acids: CASSFGVNSPLHF. The V gene is TRBV12-3 or TRBV12-4, the J gene TRBJ1-6, with D hard to call. Trimming stripped 3 bases from V and 7 bases from J, with 7 bases between. The CDR3 is 13 amino acids.

This clonotype was seen many times. The rearrangement links TRBV6-1 to TRBJ1-1, with D unclear. CDR3 length: 14 residues. CDR1 is MNHNS and CDR2 is SASEGT in the germline V gene. Trimming took off 4 bases at V and 1 base at J, with 10 bases between the two ends. For the CDR3, the DNA is TGTGCCAGCAGTGCGCCCACATGGAACACTGAAGCTTTCTTT. Residues: CASSAPTWNTEAFF.

Points on this clonotype: This could be a read error, since a much larger clone is one nucleotide away. The chain employs TRBV9 and TRBJ1-5, with unresolved D. Trimming removed 4 bases from V and 6 bases from J, with 17 bases in between. The germline CDR1 and CDR2 sequences are SGDLS and YYNGEE. The CDR3 has 15 amino acids. In DNA form, the CDR3 reads TGTGCCAGCAGCCATAACCCAAGGGTTGCTCAGCCCCAGCATTTT. It codes for CASSHNPRVAQPQHF.

This clonotype was seen at least ten times. The chain joins TRBV9 to TRBJ2-7, with 9 positions matching TRBD2. There are 16 residues in the CDR3. Germline loops: CDR1 SGDLS, CDR2 YYNGEE. With V trimmed by 3 bases and J by 4 bases, 11 bases remained unmatched. This CDR3 reads CASSASRGSGRYEQYF. In DNA form, the CDR3 reads TGTGCCAGCAGCGCCTCCCGGGGTAGCGGGAGATACGAGCAGTACTTC.

This clonotype was recorded many times. The chain links TRBV3-1 to TRBJ2-7, with a weak D call TRBD2 (6 bases). CDR3 length equals 16 residues. Germline values: CDR1 LGHDT, CDR2 YNNKEL (reference sequence). Trimming removed 3 bases from V and 5 bases from J, with 20 bases in between. The CDR3 sequence: CASSHTDYCGTNEQYF. DNA for the CDR3: TGTGCCAGCAGCCATACGGACTATTGCGGAACGAACGAGCAGTACTTC.

Many counts were recorded for this clonotype. The rearrangement uses TRBV20-1 and TRBJ2-7, with D possibly matching TRBD1 (5 bases). The V and J ends lost 6 bases and 1 base respectively, with 16 bases between them. CDR1 is DFQATT, CDR2 SNEGSKA, per germline (reference sequence). The CDR3 is 14 residues long. CDR3 nucleotides: TGCAGTGCCATAGACAGAACTGGTTCCTACGAGCAGTACTTC. Its translation is CSAIDRTGSYEQYF.

The sample holds many counts of this clonotype. This rearrangement joins TRBV18 to TRBJ1-1, with D unclear. From germline, CDR1 is KGHSH and CDR2 LQKENI. The CDR3 covers 13 residues. V shed 8 bases and J shed 8 bases, with 18 bases lying between them. The CDR3, as DNA: TGTGCCAGCCTCGTCGGCGGCGCGGACGAAGCTTTCTTT. This sequence encodes CASLVGGADEAFF.

In its sample, this clonotype was seen many times. The rearrangement uses TRBV4-1 and TRBJ1-1, with unresolved D. CDR3 size: 13 residues. Trimming pared 6 bases from V and 0 bases from J, leaving 8 bases between. Germline V lookup: CDR1 MGHRA, CDR2 YSYEKL. CDR3 loop: CASRRIMNTEAFF. CDR3 coding DNA: TGCGCCAGCAGAAGGATAATGAACACTGAAGCTTTCTTT.

This clonotype came up many times. The chain carries TRBV4-1 and TRBJ1-1, with D perhaps TRBD1 (6 bases). From germline, CDR1 is MGHRA and CDR2 YSYEKL. The CDR3 consists of 14 residues. V was shortened by 2 bases and J by 5 bases, with 12 bases between the two germline ends. CDR3 amino acids: CASSQREGGTEAFF. DNA of the CDR3: TGCGCCAGCAGCCAAAGAGAAGGGGGGACTGAAGCTTTCTTT.

This clonotype was seen ten or more times. The chain combines TRBV4-2 with TRBJ2-3, with 10 bases identical to TRBD2. The CDR3 is made up of 15 amino acids. CDR1 is LGHNA, CDR2 YNFKEQ, per germline. V trimming: 5 bases; J trimming: 10 bases; junction bases outside the gene matches: 12. The CDR3 loop is CASSGEGYGLAAQYF. The DNA for the CDR3 is TGTGCCAGCAGCGGGGAGGGATATGGACTAGCGGCGCAGTATTTT.

The rearrangement links TRBV3-1 to TRBJ2-7; D could derive from TRBD1 or TRBD2 (5 bases each). The germline CDR1 and CDR2 sequences are LGHDT and YNNKEL (reference sequence). CDR3 length equals 15 residues. The V end lost 5 bases, the J end lost 0 bases, and 14 bases lay between the germline ends. The DNA of the CDR3 is TGTGCCAGCAGCGAGGGACGGAAGAGCTCCTACGAGCAGTACTTC. It yields the protein CASSEGRKSSYEQYF.

As concerns this clonotype: The junction departs from the called germline gene at one end, perhaps through a read error. The V gene is TRBV6-2 or TRBV6-3, the J gene TRBJ1-1; D might be TRBD1 (6 bases). Germline V gives CDR1 MNHEY, CDR2 SVGEGT. The CDR3 runs to 11 residues. In DNA form, the CDR3 reads TGTGCCAGCAGTTGGACAGCAACCCTCATTTTC. Protein product: CASSWTATLIF.

This clonotype was detected a few times. The genes are TRBV2 and TRBJ2-1, with D unresolved. This CDR3 is 18 amino acids long. The germline V gene has CDR1 SNHLY and CDR2 FYNNEI. Trimming took 5 bases from V and 0 from J, leaving 20 bases between them. CDR3 sequence reads: CASSTPRDTRSSYNEQFF. Written as DNA, the CDR3 is TGTGCCAGCAGTACCCCTCGAGACACACGGTCCTCCTACAATGAGCAGTTCTTC.

This clonotype was seen at least ten times. This chain joins TRBV5-1 and TRBJ2-3; no clear D gene. Germline V CDR1 and CDR2: SGHRS, YFSETQ. This CDR3 spans 14 amino acids. Trimming pared 0 bases from V and 2 bases from J, leaving 7 bases between. CDR3 sequence (DNA): TGCGCCAGCAGCTTGGCTCCATCCACAGATACGCAGTATTTT. Protein: CASSLAPSTDTQYF.

In its sample, this clonotype was seen many times. The CDR3 DNA is TGTGCCAGCAGTGGGATAGGGGGCCGGACTGAAGCTTTCTTT. It codes for CASSGIGGRTEAFF. The chain employs TRBV2 and TRBJ1-1; 7 bases fit TRBD1. Germline V gives CDR1 SNHLY, CDR2 FYNNEI. There are 14 residues in the CDR3. The junction had 7 bases not matched to a gene; V was cut back by 4 bases and J by 5 bases.

The table lists this clonotype with many counts. The genes are TRBV30 and TRBJ2-7, with a weak D call TRBD2 (7 bases). The germline gives CDR1 GTSNPN, CDR2 SVGIG (reference sequence). The CDR3 runs 14 residues. The ends were cut back, 0 bases at V and 3 bases at J, with 12 bases in the middle. The CDR3 sequence is CAWSVHGGRYEQYF. The CDR3 DNA reads as TGTGCCTGGAGTGTTCACGGGGGGCGCTACGAGCAGTACTTC. The variable domain in full, with the rest retrieved from reference TRBV30 and TRBJ2-7, is SQTIHQWPATLVQPVGSPLSLECTVEGTSNPNLYWYRQAAGRGLQLLFYSVGIGQISSEVPQNLSASRPQDRQFILSSKKLLLSDSGFYLCAWSVHGGRYEQYFGPGTRLTVT.

This clonotype was observed many times. The rearrangement joins TRBV19 to TRBJ2-5; 8 nucleotides agree with TRBD1. The germline V gene encodes CDR1 LNHDA and CDR2 SQIVND (reference sequence). The ends lost 6 bases at V and 5 bases at J; junction bases unmatched: 5. This CDR3 has 13 amino acids. The CDR3 is CASSQGARETQYF. The CDR3 DNA sequence: TGTGCCAGTAGCCAGGGGGCAAGGGAGACCCAGTACTTC. The whole variable domain, remainder taken from reference TRBV19 and TRBJ2-5, is DGGITQSPKYLFRKEGQNVTLSCEQNLNHDAMYWYRQDPGQGLRLIYYSQIVNDFQKGDIAEGYSVSREKKESFPLTVTSAQKNPTAFYLCASSQGARETQYFGPGTRLLVL.

This clonotype has ten or more counts. The gene calls are TRBV27 and TRBJ2-7; possibly TRBD2 for D (6 bases). V dropped 4 bases and J dropped 3 bases, with 13 bases sitting between them. In germline, CDR1 is MNHEY, CDR2 SMNVEV (reference sequence). The CDR3 sequence is 14 residues long. DNA for the CDR3: TGTGCCAGCAGTTCCCGGAGGGTGAGCTACGAGCAGTACTTC. It codes for CASSSRRVSYEQYF.

This clonotype was found many times. The chain carries TRBV12-3 or TRBV12-4 and TRBJ2-1; 8 nucleotides agree with TRBD2. The CDR3 extends over 16 amino acids. V was pared by 5 bases and J by 5 bases, with 11 bases of the junction left unmatched. DNA of the CDR3: TGTGCCAGCAGTACGTACGGGAGGGCCGGAGACAATGAGCAGTTCTTC. Its protein is CASSTYGRAGDNEQFF.